The 18 T cell receptor beta chains given below trace back to one sample, sequenced in a study of cytomegalovirus exposure and HLA in healthy donors. A multiplex PCR was run with 60 Vbeta primers and 13 Jbeta primers. Measured with immunoSEQ multiplex PCR; TCRdb has only the in-frame clones, and not every one. Of about 100,000 clones in the sample, approximately 76% were seen once. The sequenced material came from PBMCs. The receptors here all came from a man in his late teens or twenties in good health and CMV-seronegative.

The gene calls are TRBV5-1 and TRBJ2-1; D possibly corresponds to TRBD2 (5 bases). CDR1 and CDR2 from the germline V gene are SGHRS and YFSETQ. CDR3 length equals 12 residues. V was shortened by 5 bases and J by 6 bases, with 9 bases between the two germline ends. The CDR3 sequence is CASRQTSNEQFF. The DNA of the CDR3 is TGCGCCAGCAGACAAACTAGCAATGAGCAGTTCTTC.

Points on this clone: The sample carries other DNA sequences with the same CDR3. The chain is built from TRBV29-1 and TRBJ2-2, with D maybe TRBD2 (6 bases). The germline gives CDR1 SQVTM, CDR2 ANQGSEA. V was trimmed by 3 bases and J by 5 bases, leaving 7 bases between them. The CDR3 extends over 12 amino acids. Here the CDR3 DNA reads TGCAGCGTTGACGGGGGAACCGGGGAGCTGTTTTTT. It specifies CSVDGGTGELFF.

V is TRBV5-4 and J is TRBJ2-5, with TRBD2 as a possible D gene (5 bases). This CDR3 has 14 residues. Germline V CDR1 and CDR2: SGHNT, YYREEE (reference sequence). V lost 0 bases and J 5 bases, leaving 11 bases between the germline ends. This CDR3 is CASSLDGRGETQYF. CDR3 DNA: TGTGCCAGCAGCTTGGATGGGAGAGGGGAGACCCAGTACTTC. Together with reference TRBV5-4 and TRBJ2-5, the CDR3 gives the full variable domain: ETGVTQSPTHLIKTRGQQVTLRCSSQSGHNTVSWYQQALGQGPQFIFQYYREEENGRGNFPPRFSGLQFPNYSSELNVNALELDDSALYLCASSLDGRGETQYFGPGTRLLVL.

The chain has TRBV27 and TRBJ1-6; TRBD1 matches at 9 bases. The germline CDR1 and CDR2 sequences are MNHEY and SMNVEV (reference sequence). V shed 5 bases, J shed 7 bases, and the junction held 6 bases outside the gene matches. The CDR3 loop spans 15 amino acids. Here the CDR3 reads CASSDSGTGNSPLHF. The CDR3 DNA is TGTGCCAGCAGTGATTCCGGGACAGGGAATTCACCCCTCCACTTT.

This clone is judged medium-sized. The rearrangement links TRBV5-5 to TRBJ2-1, with TRBD1 matching over 8 bases. Germline trimming cut 4 bases from V and 9 bases from J; bases unmatched to any gene: 6. There are 13 residues in the CDR3. Germline assignment: CDR1 SGHKS and CDR2 YYEKEE (reference sequence). As DNA, the CDR3 is TGTGCCAGCAGCGTGACAGGGGTTGGTGAGCAGTTCTTC. Protein sequence: CASSVTGVGEQFF.

Only a few counts were recorded for this clone. The chain has TRBV6-5 and TRBJ2-7, with TRBD1 matching 10 bases. The CDR3 is made up of 13 amino acids. V trimming: 8 bases; J trimming: 4 bases; junction bases outside the gene matches: 5. Germline V gene lookup returns CDR1 MNHEY and CDR2 SVGAGI. For the CDR3, the DNA is TGTGCCAGCCGGACAGGGGGTAGGTACGAGCAGTACTTC. It yields the protein CASRTGGRYEQYF.

The chain is built from TRBV19 and TRBJ1-3; D is undetermined. V lost 3 bases to trimming and J lost 0 bases, with 6 bases between them. This CDR3 contains 14 residues. The germline gives CDR1 LNHDA, CDR2 SQIVND (reference sequence). CDR3 coding DNA: TGTGCCAGTAGTATCAGGAACTCTGGAAACACCATATATTTT. It translates to CASSIRNSGNTIYF.

The chain couples TRBV25-1 to TRBJ2-6, with D possibly being TRBD1 (6 bases). There are 15 residues in the CDR3. V dropped 4 bases and J dropped 4 bases, with 11 bases sitting between them. Germline loops: CDR1 MGHDK, CDR2 SYGVNS. The CDR3 nucleotides read TGTGCCAGCAGTGGTCAGGGGCTCGGGGCCAACGTCCTGACTTTC. Translated, it gives CASSGQGLGANVLTF.

This chain links TRBV15 with TRBJ1-6, with a tentative D call TRBD1 (6 bases). In germline, CDR1 is LNHNV, CDR2 YYDKDF (reference sequence). This CDR3 region has 13 residues. The ends were cut back, 7 bases at V and 7 bases at J, with 11 bases in the middle. CDR3 region: CATTGVLNSPLHF. The CDR3 nucleotides are TGTGCCACCACAGGGGTGTTGAATTCACCCCTCCACTTT.

Only a few counts were recorded for this clone. The chain couples TRBV6-5 to TRBJ2-7; the D is unclear. Germline V gene data show CDR1 as MNHEY and CDR2 as SVGAGI. This CDR3 contains 13 residues. V lost 0 bases and J 3 bases, leaving 6 bases between the germline ends. DNA of the CDR3: TGTGCCAGCAGTTACTCGGCCAACTACGAGCAGTACTTC. It codes for CASSYSANYEQYF.

The rearrangement links TRBV5-1 to TRBJ2-1, with 8 nucleotides matching TRBD2. V was pared by 5 bases and J by 3 bases, with 7 bases of the junction left unmatched. Germline V gene sequence: CDR1 SGHRS, CDR2 YFSETQ. The CDR3 runs to 15 residues. The CDR3 DNA reads TGCGCCAGCAGTGCTGGCGGGGGGAACTACAATGAGCAGTTCTTC. Its translation: CASSAGGGNYNEQFF.

The chain combines TRBV2 with TRBJ2-7; D possibly corresponds to TRBD1 (5 bases). V shed 6 bases and J shed 2 bases, with 14 bases lying between them. The germline CDR1 and CDR2 sequences are SNHLY and FYNNEI. The CDR3 consists of 14 residues. CDR3 protein: CASRGRGHTYEQYF. The CDR3 DNA reads TGTGCCAGCAGGGGGCGAGGCCACACCTACGAGCAGTACTTC.

The genes are TRBV19 and TRBJ2-3, with D unresolved. From germline, CDR1 is LNHDA and CDR2 SQIVND (reference sequence). V was pared by 7 bases and J by 4 bases, with 12 bases between. CDR3 length: 13 residues. The CDR3 bases are TGTGCCAGTACGTCTAGAGACCCAGATACGCAGTATTTT. Amino acid sequence: CASTSRDPDTQYF.

The chain couples TRBV5-8 to TRBJ2-7; weak D call: TRBD1 (5 bases). This CDR3 region has 13 residues. V was shortened by 4 bases and J by 6 bases, with 14 bases between the two germline ends. Germline V gene lookup returns CDR1 SGHTS and CDR2 YDEGEE. This CDR3 reads CASSPQGKGEQYF. The CDR3 bases are TGTGCCAGCAGCCCCCAGGGTAAGGGCGAGCAGTACTTC.

This chain uses TRBV13 with TRBJ2-7, with 7 positions matching TRBD2. The CDR3 sequence is 16 residues long. J lost 5 bases, V lost 6 bases, and 16 bases had no gene match. In germline, CDR1 is PRHDT, CDR2 FYEKMQ (reference sequence). This CDR3 reads CASSHALSRGFHEQYF. CDR3 nucleotide sequence: TGTGCCAGCAGTCACGCCCTATCGCGGGGGTTCCACGAGCAGTACTTC.

The chain recombines TRBV14 with TRBJ2-1, with TRBD2 matching over 10 bases. Germline values: CDR1 SGHDN, CDR2 FVKESK. Losses at the gene ends were 6 bases for V and 4 bases for J; bases not matched to a gene: 6. The CDR3 runs 15 residues. For the CDR3, the DNA is TGTGCCAGCAGGAGAGCGGGGGGGCCGTACAATGAGCAGTTCTTC. The encoded protein is CASRRAGGPYNEQFF.

The chain carries TRBV6-6 and TRBJ1-4; D unclear. From germline, CDR1 is MNHNY and CDR2 SVGAGI (reference sequence). The CDR3 spans 15 residues. Trimming left V 2 bases short and J 2 bases short, with 9 bases between. CDR3 protein: CASSYTRVTNEKLFF. CDR3 nucleotide sequence: TGTGCCAGCAGTTACACGAGGGTGACTAATGAAAAACTGTTTTTT.

This sequence joins TRBV28 and TRBJ1-1, with a possible D match to TRBD1 (5 bases). Trimming took 8 bases from V and 10 from J, leaving 26 bases between them. In germline, CDR1 is MDHEN, CDR2 SYDVKM. This CDR3 is built from 15 residues. The CDR3 region is CASGQGLGGGRRAFF. DNA for the CDR3: TGTGCCAGCGGCCAAGGCCTTGGGGGGGGACGTAGAGCTTTCTTT.